This TCR beta chain was identified during a study of T cells in Graves' hyperthyroidism and ophthalmopathy. Study observations and caveats: A model of 13 V-J pairs discriminated ophthalmopathy from stable hyperthyroidism.

Template material for amplifying TCR beta CDR3 regions consisted of RNA transcripts. HTBI primers were the set used in a first-round RT-PCR of the TCR CDR3. Each CDR3 protein gets one entry after TCRdb re-called the multiplex PCR reads with MiXCR. The repertoire holds under 650,000 distinct CDR3 sequences, with roughly 17% as singletons. As to this clonotype: No antigen is known for it.

J gave up 4 bases and V 4 bases, and 8 bases lay outside the gene matches. Germline V gene lookup returns CDR1 MNHEY and CDR2 SMNVEV (reference sequence). CDR3 size: 16 residues. The sequence came from a young woman with Graves' hyperthyroidism. This chain uses TRBV27 with TRBJ1-2; 11 nucleotides align to TRBD1. The sequenced sample was blood. This CDR3 reads CASSSGTGGVRYGYTF. The DNA of the CDR3 is TGTGCCAGCAGTTCGGGGACAGGGGGTGTGCGCTATGGCTACACCTTC.